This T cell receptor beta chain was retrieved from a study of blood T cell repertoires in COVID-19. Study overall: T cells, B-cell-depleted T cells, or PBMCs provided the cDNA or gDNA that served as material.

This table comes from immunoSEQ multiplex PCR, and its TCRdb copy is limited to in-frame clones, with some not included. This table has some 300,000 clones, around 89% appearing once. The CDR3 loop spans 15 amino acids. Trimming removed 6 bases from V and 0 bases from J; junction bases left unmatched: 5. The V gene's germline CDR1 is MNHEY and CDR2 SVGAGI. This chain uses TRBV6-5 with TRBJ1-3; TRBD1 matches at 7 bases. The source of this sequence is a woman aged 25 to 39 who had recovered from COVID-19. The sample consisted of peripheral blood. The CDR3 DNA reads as TGTGCCAGCAGATCCGACAGGGCCTCTGGAAACACCATATATTTT. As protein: CASRSDRASGNTIYF.